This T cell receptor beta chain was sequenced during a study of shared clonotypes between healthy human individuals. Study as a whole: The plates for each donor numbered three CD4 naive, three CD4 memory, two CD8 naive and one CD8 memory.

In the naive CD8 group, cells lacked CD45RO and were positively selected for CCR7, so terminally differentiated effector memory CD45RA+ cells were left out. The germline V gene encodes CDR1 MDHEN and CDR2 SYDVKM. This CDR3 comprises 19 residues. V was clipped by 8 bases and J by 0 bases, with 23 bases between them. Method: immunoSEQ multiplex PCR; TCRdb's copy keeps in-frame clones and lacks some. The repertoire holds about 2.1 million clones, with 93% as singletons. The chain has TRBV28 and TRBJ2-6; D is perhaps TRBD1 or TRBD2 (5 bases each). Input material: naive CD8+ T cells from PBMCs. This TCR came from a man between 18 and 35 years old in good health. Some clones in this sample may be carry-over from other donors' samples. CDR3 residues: CASLRQGLSDFSGANVLTF. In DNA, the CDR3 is TGTGCCAGCTTGAGGCAGGGATTATCGGACTTCTCTGGGGCCAACGTCCTGACTTTC.